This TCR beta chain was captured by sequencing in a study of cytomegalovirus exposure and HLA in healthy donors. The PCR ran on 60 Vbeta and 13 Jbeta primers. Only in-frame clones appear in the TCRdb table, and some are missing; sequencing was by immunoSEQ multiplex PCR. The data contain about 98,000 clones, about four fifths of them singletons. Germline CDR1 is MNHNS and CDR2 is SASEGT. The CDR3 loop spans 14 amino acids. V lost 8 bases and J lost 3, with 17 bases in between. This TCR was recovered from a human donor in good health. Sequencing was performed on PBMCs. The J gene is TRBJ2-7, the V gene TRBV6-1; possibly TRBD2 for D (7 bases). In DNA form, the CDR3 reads TGTGCCAGCGGATTGGGGGGGCCTGACTACGAGCAGTACTTC. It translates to CASGLGGPDYEQYF.